One sample yielded the 6 T cell receptor beta chains listed below, sequenced in a study of early T cells in non-severe SARS-CoV-2 infection. One entry per CDR3 protein, called by TCRdb with MiXCR from the 5' RACE reads. This table has tens of thousands of distinct CDR3 sequences, under 15% appearing once. Sequenced material: whole blood. Receptor source: an adult who was a healthcare worker with PCR-confirmed SARS-CoV-2 infection or an uninfected control (not recorded which).

This clonotype was seen ten or more times. V is TRBV6-5 and J is TRBJ1-2, with D perhaps matching TRBD1 (5 bases). In germline, CDR1 is MNHEY, CDR2 SVGAGI. Trimming took 8 bases from V and 2 from J, leaving 24 bases between them. This CDR3 has 17 amino acids. In DNA form, the CDR3 reads TGTGCCAGCGCGCAGGGCATCCATCCACCAGAGAACTATGGCTACACCTTC. It translates to CASAQGIHPPENYGYTF.

Ten or more counts support this clonotype. This chain joins TRBV4-1 and TRBJ2-7; D is unclear. The CDR3 has 13 residues. Per germline, CDR1 MGHRA and CDR2 YSYEKL. The ends were cut back, 1 base at V and 1 base at J, with 5 bases in the middle. DNA of the CDR3: TGCGCCAGCAGCCAAGGGCCTTCCTACGAGCAGTACTTC. Translation gives CASSQGPSYEQYF.

The chain is built from TRBV2 and TRBJ2-7; 10 positions match TRBD1. After removal of 8 bases from V and 2 bases from J, the junction contained 9 bases not matched to a gene. CDR1 is SNHLY and CDR2 is FYNNEI in the germline V gene. CDR3 length equals 15 residues. The CDR3 here is CASLGRTGGAYEQYF. The CDR3 coding sequence is TGTGCCAGCTTGGGAAGGACAGGGGGGGCCTACGAGCAGTACTTC.

This clonotype was counted many times. The chain links TRBV7-9 to TRBJ2-1; tentative D call: TRBD2 (6 bases). The germline V gene encodes CDR1 SEHNR and CDR2 FQNEAQ (reference sequence). The CDR3 is made up of 14 amino acids. Trimming took 6 bases from V and 5 from J, leaving 14 bases between them. The CDR3 loop is CASREGLADNEQFF. The DNA of the CDR3 is TGTGCCAGCAGGGAGGGCCTCGCTGACAATGAGCAGTTCTTC.

The CDR3 spells CASKINAVTGNTEAFF. CDR3 in DNA: TGCGCCAGCAAAATAAACGCCGTAACGGGGAACACTGAAGCTTTCTTT. This chain connects TRBV4-3 to TRBJ1-1, with D hard to call. There are 16 residues in the CDR3. V was cut by 7 bases and J by 1 base, with 19 bases left in between. In germline, CDR1 is LGHNA, CDR2 YSLEER.

The table lists this clonotype with many counts. The CDR3 spells CASSSDTADTKNTEAFF. The CDR3 nucleotides read TGTGCCAGCAGCTCCGATACGGCCGACACCAAGAACACTGAAGCTTTCTTT. The gene calls are TRBV7-6 and TRBJ1-1; D is unclear. Trimming took off 4 bases at V and 1 base at J, with 19 bases between the two ends. The germline V gene has CDR1 SGHVS and CDR2 FNYEAQ. This CDR3 has 17 amino acids.